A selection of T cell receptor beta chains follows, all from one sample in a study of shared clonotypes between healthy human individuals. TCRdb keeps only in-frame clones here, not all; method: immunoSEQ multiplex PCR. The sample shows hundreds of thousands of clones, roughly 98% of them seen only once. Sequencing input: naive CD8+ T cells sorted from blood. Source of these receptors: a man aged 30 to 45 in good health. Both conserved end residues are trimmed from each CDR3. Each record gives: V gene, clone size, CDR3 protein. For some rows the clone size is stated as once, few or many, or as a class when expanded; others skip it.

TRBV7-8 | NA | ASSLSSGTNNEQF
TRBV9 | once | ASSRTGVNTGELF
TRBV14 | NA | ASSRQGSSYNEQF
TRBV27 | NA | ASSPIGDEQF
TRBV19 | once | ASRPGLGHTDTQY
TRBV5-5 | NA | ASSRPTNNEQF
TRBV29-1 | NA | SAEANTGELF
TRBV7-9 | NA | ASSLARQGHEQY
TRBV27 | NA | ASSFSRGKNIQY
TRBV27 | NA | ASSFQGPANTGELF
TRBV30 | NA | AWRVDSYEQY
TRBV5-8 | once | ASSLGARTGPGNTEAF
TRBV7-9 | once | ASSLGRASTDTQY
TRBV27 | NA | ASGLHRGTDTQY
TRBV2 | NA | ASSRTGSDDEQY
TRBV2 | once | ASSDTSHEQY
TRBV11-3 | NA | ASSPRDRVNEQF
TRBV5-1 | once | ASSKGGLSSYNEQF
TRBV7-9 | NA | ASSSGQGFDEQY
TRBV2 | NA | ASNDGVVY
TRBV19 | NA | ASSMGLAVYEQY
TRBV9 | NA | ASSVVSGSFDEQF
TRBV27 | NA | ASSPRGAGGRYEQY
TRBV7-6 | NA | ASSDSSYNEQF
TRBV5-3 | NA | ARSLGSIYNEQF
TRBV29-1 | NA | SVDPLERPTDTQY
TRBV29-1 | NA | SVSGGVWADTQY
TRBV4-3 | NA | ASSQAWNGAYEQY
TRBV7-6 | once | ASSLGVADSYNEQF
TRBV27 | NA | ASSLRLGEEMEQY
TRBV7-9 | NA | ASTLRGTNTGELF
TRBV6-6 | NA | ASSYPTRTGEKLF